This is a list of T cell receptor beta chains from one sample in a study of cytomegalovirus exposure and HLA in healthy donors. Profiling relied on immunoSEQ multiplex PCR, and the TCRdb table lists in-frame clones only, not all of them. The sample carries about 190,000 clones, about four fifths recorded once. What was sequenced was PBMCs. The receptor set was obtained from a man in his forties or fifties in good health and CMV-seropositive. CDR3s include the opening cysteine and the closing phenylalanine or tryptophan. Each record gives: clone size, V gene, J gene, D gene, CDR3 protein, CDR3 DNA. The D gene is left open where the match is weak. Size is stated for part of the rows, as once, few or many counts, or as a class when the clone is expanded.

>-|TRBV6-5|TRBJ2-7|-
CASTKTGVTYEQYF
TGTGCCAGCACGAAGACAGGAGTGACTTACGAGCAGTACTTC
>-|TRBV9|TRBJ2-2|TRBD1
CASSPRARGRSDGELFF
TGTGCCAGCAGCCCGCGTGCCAGGGGGCGTTCCGACGGGGAGCTGTTTTTT
>-|TRBV19|TRBJ2-1|-
CASHSEGNEQFF
TGTGCCAGTCATTCGGAGGGCAATGAGCAGTTCTTC
>-|TRBV27|TRBJ2-7|TRBD2
CASSGTSVYEQYF
TGTGCCAGCAGTGGGACTAGCGTGTACGAGCAGTACTTC
>-|TRBV5-8|TRBJ2-5|-
CASSLGQSLATQYF
TGTGCCAGCAGCTTGGGGCAGTCCCTTGCGACCCAGTACTTC
>once|TRBV29-1|TRBJ2-3|TRBD2
CSVEDLRGGNTDTQYF
TGCAGCGTTGAAGATCTTCGGGGGGGGAACACAGATACGCAGTATTTT
>-|TRBV20-1|TRBJ2-7|-
CSARGSDEQYF
TGCAGTGCTAGAGGATCGGACGAGCAGTACTTC
>-|TRBV6-5|TRBJ1-3|-
CASSPPGTKNTIYF
TGTGCCAGCAGCCCCCCCGGGACTAAAAACACCATATATTTT
>-|TRBV6-1|TRBJ1-1|TRBD1
CASRETGGYTEAFF
TGTGCCAGCAGGGAAACAGGGGGCTACACTGAAGCTTTCTTT
>-|TRBV6-5|TRBJ2-1|-
CASSYSGIEQFF
TGTGCCAGCAGTTACTCCGGGATTGAGCAGTTCTTC
>-|TRBV18|TRBJ2-5|TRBD1
CASSRGQGVGETQYF
TGTGCCAGCTCACGGGGACAGGGGGTTGGAGAGACCCAGTACTTC
>once|TRBV5-1|TRBJ2-1|TRBD2
CASSWTGGQLSKQFF
TGCGCCAGCAGCTGGACGGGAGGACAATTGAGTAAGCAGTTCTTC
>-|TRBV4-2|TRBJ2-1|TRBD2
CASSPGTSGSNEQFF
TGTGCCAGCAGTCCCGGGACTAGCGGTTCCAATGAGCAGTTCTTC
>-|TRBV7-2|TRBJ1-5|-
CASSFDGGGKPQHF
TGTGCCAGCAGCTTCGATGGGGGGGGTAAGCCCCAGCATTTT